This T cell receptor (beta chain) was sequenced for a study of blood T cell repertoires in COVID-19. Trimming left V 5 bases short and J 1 base short, with 8 bases between. CDR1 and CDR2 (germline): KGHSH, LQKENI. This CDR3 is 13 amino acids long. The table came from immunoSEQ multiplex PCR; TCRdb's copy has only in-frame clones and leaves some out. The sample has about 380,000 clones, 70% to 85% seen once; the top ten hold about 1.2%. The specimen was peripheral blood. The chain is built from TRBV18 and TRBJ1-1; D uncertain. This receptor was taken from a human donor with acute or convalescent COVID-19. The donor label of this sample is uncertain. The DNA of the CDR3 is TGTGCCAGCTCATCCGACTGGAACACTGAAGCTTTCTTT. This sequence encodes CASSSDWNTEAFF.